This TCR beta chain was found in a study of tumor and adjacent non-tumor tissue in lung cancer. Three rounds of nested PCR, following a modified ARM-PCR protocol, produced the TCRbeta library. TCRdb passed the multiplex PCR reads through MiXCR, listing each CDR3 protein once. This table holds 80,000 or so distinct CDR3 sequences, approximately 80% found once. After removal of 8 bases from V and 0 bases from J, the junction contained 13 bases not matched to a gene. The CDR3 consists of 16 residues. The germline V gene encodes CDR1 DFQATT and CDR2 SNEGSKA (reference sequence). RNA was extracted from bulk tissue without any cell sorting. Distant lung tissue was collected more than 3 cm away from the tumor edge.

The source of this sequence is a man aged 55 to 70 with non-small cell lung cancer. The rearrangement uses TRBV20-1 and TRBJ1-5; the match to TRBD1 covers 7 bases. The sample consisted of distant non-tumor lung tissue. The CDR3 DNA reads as TGCAGTACTATAGAAGGGGGCGGCTATAGCAATCAGCCCCAGCATTTT. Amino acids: CSTIEGGGYSNQPQHF.